The subject of this entry is one TCR beta chain. Its specificity is not known. TCRdb's table, derived via immunoSEQ multiplex PCR, lists solely in-frame clones and lacks some. The data contain tens of thousands of clones, over 55% of them singletons. This record comes from a study of T cell clones after liver transplantation. The overall study: A pre-transplant mixed lymphocyte reaction with TCRbeta sequencing defined graft-donor-reactive clones followed in post-transplant blood. Graft-donor-reactive sequences were compared with third-party-reactive TCRbeta sequences from pre-transplant mixed lymphocyte reactions.

The V gene end was trimmed by 0 bases and the J gene end by 8 bases; junction bases not matched to a gene: 4. This CDR3 has 13 amino acids. CDR1 is SGHRS and CDR2 is YFSETQ in the germline V gene. Study results and limitations: These preliminary findings come from unstandardized post-transplant sampling times. Low donor cell numbers restricted donor-reactive repertoire measurement in a couple of subjects.

The chain couples TRBV5-1 to TRBJ1-2, with 7 positions matching TRBD1. The source of this sequence is a human donor who received a liver transplant. The sample was CD4+ T cells from blood, taken before liver transplant. The CDR3 region has the DNA TGCGCCAGCAGCTTGGGAATGACAGGGGGCTACACCTTC. Its protein is CASSLGMTGGYTF.